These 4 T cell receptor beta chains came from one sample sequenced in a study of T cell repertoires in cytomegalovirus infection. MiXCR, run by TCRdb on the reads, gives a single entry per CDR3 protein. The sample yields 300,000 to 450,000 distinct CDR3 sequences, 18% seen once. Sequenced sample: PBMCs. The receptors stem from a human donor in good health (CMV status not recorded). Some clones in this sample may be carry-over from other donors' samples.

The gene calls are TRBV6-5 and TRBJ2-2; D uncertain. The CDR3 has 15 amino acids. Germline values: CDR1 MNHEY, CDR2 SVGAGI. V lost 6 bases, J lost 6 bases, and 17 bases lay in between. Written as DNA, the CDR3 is TGTGCCAGCAGCAGACCCGGGCGTGGGGCCGGGGAGCTGTTTTTT. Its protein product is CASSRPGRGAGELFF.

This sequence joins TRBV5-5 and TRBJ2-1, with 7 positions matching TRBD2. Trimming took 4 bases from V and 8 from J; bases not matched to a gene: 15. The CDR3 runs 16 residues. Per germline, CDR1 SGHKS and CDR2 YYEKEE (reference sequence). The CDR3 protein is CASSLGGSGARYEQFF. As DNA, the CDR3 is TGTGCCAGCAGCCTCGGAGGAAGCGGGGCAAGGTATGAGCAGTTCTTC.

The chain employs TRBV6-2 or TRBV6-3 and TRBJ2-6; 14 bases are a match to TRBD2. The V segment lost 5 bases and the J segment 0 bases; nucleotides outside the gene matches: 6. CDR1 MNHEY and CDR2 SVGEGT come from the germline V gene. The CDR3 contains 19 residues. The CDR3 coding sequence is TGTGCCAGCAGTCCGGGACTAGCGGGGGACAGCTCTGGGGCCAACGTCCTGACTTTC. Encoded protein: CASSPGLAGDSSGANVLTF.

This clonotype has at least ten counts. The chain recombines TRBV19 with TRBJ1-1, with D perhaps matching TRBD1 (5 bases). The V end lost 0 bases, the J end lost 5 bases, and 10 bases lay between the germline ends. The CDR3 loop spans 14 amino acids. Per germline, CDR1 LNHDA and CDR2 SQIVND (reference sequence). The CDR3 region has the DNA TGTGCCAGTAGTATAGAGGGGGGTCGGACTGAAGCTTTCTTT. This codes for CASSIEGGRTEAFF.